The source of this T cell receptor (beta chain) is a study of human T cells and chemical hapten exposure. Study context: A patient group, mainly female, showed alopecia areata, totalis or universalis.

Study results and limitations: Significantly more large CDR3 similarity clusters arose among expanded TCRs than among controls.

Trimming took off 1 base at V and 2 bases at J, with 5 bases between the two ends. The length of the CDR3 is 13 residues. Germline V gene data show CDR1 as LNHNV and CDR2 as YYDKDF (reference sequence). This clonotype was seen more than once but under ten times. Antigen: not known. TCRdb ran MiXCR on the RACE reads and lists one entry per CDR3 protein. The sample records just under 40,000 distinct CDR3 sequences, roughly 12% being singletons. Time point meaning: patch test 3, about 24 weeks after DPC sensitization. Treatment specified: therapeutic diphenylcyclopropenone sensitization with weekly scalp DPC. Whole blood, unfractionated, served as the material for total RNA extraction. Blood draws came before every patch-test application.

The sample consisted of whole blood, taken in connection with sensitization to the hapten diphenylcyclopropenone (DPC). This receptor was taken from a woman aged 40 to 55 with alopecia areata. Some clones in this sample may be carry-over from other donors' samples. V gene TRBV15 combines with J gene TRBJ1-2, with D unresolved. The CDR3 nucleotides are TGTGCCACCAGCAGAGGCGGAAACTATGGCTACACCTTC. It yields the protein CATSRGGNYGYTF.